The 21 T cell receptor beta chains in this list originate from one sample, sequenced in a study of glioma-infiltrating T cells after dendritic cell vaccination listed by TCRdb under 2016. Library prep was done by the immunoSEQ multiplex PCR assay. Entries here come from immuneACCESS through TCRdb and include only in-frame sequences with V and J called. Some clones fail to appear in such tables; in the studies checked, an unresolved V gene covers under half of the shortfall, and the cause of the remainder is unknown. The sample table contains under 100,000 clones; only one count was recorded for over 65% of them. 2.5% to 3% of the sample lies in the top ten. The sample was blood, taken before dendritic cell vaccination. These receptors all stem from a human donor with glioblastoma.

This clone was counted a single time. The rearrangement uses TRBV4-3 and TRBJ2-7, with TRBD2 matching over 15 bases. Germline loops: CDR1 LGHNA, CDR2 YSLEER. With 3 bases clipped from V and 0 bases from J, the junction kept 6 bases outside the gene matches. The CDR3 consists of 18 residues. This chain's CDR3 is CASSHGLAGGDLSYEQYF. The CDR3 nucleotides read TGCGCCAGCAGCCACGGACTAGCGGGAGGGGATCTCTCCTACGAGCAGTACTTC.

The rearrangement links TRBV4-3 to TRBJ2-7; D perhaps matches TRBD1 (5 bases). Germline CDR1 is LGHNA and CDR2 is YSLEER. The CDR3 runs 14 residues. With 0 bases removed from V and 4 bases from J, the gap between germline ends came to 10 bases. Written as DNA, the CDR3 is TGCGCCAGCAGCCAAGATAACAGGTTGTACGAGCAGTACTTC. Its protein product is CASSQDNRLYEQYF.

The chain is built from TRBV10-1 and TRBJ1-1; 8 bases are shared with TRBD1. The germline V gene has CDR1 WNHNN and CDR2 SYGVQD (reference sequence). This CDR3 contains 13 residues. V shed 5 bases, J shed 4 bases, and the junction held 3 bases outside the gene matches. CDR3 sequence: CASSRTGGTEAFF. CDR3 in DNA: TGCGCCAGCAGTAGAACAGGGGGCACTGAAGCTTTCTTT.

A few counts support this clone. The DNA of the CDR3 is TGTGCCAGCAGTGAAGCCCTTGGACTAGCGGGAGGGCCCGAGCAGTACTTC. Translating it yields CASSEALGLAGGPEQYF. V is TRBV2 and J is TRBJ2-7, with TRBD2 matching 15 bases. The ends lost 0 bases at V and 6 bases at J; junction bases unmatched: 6. This CDR3 region has 17 residues. Germline CDR1 SNHLY, CDR2 FYNNEI.

The DNA for the CDR3 is TGTGCCAGCAGCCCACAGCGGGGGCCTCTTCTAGGCACCGGGGAGCTGTTTTTT. Protein sequence: CASSPQRGPLLGTGELFF. The rearrangement joins TRBV5-4 to TRBJ2-2; the match to TRBD2 covers 8 bases. This CDR3 contains 18 residues. Unmatched junction bases numbered 15, after V lost 4 bases and J lost 4 bases. CDR1 and CDR2 from the germline V gene are SGHNT and YYREEE (reference sequence).

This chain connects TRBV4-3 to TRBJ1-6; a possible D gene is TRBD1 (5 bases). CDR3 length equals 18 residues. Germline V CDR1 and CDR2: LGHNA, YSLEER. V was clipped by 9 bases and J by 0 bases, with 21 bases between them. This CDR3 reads CASSDSQSTSSYNSPLHF. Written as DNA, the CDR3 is TGCGCCAGTAGCGACAGCCAGAGCACCAGCTCCTATAATTCACCCCTCCACTTT.

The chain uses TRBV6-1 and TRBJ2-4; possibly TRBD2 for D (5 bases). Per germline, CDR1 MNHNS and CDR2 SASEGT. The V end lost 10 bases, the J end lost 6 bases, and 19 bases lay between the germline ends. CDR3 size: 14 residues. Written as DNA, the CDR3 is TGTGCCACCGGGTGGGGAGACTTAATAAACATTCAGTACTTC. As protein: CATGWGDLINIQYF.

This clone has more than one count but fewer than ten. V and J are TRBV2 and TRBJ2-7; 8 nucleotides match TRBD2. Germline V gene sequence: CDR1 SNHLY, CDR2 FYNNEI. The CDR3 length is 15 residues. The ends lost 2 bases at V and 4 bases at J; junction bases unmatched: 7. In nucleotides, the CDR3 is TGTGCCAGCAGTGAACCCCGGGAGGGCCTTTACGAGCAGTACTTC. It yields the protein CASSEPREGLYEQYF. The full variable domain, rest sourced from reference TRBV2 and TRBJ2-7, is EPEVTQTPSHQVTQMGQEVILRCVPISNHLYFYWYRQILGQKVEFLVSFYNNEISEKSEIFDDQFSVERPDGSNFTLKIRSTKLEDSAMYFCASSEPREGLYEQYFGPGTRLTVT.

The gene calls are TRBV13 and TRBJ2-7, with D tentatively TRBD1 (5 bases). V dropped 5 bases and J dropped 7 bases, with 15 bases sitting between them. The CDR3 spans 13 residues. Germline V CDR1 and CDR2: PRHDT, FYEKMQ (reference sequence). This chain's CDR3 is CASSGSQGFEQYF. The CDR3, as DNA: TGTGCCAGCAGCGGATCCCAGGGTTTTGAGCAGTACTTC.

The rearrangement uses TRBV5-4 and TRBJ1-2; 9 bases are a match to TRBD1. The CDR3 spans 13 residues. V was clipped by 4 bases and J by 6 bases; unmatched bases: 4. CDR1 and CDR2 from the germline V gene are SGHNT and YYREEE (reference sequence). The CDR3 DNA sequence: TGTGCCAGCAGCCCAACAGGGGGCGATGGCTACACCTTC. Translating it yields CASSPTGGDGYTF.

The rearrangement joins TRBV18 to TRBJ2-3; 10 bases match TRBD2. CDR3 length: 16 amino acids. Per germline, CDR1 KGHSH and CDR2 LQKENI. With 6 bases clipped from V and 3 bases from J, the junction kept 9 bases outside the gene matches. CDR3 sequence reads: CASSPNLAGVTDTQYF. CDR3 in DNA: TGTGCCAGCTCGCCGAATCTAGCGGGAGTAACAGATACGCAGTATTTT.

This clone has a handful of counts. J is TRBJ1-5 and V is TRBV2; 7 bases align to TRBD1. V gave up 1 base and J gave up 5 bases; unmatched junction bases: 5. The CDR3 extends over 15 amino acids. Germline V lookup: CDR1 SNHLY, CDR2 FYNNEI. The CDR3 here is CASSEDRGNYQPQHF. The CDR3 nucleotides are TGTGCCAGCAGTGAAGACAGGGGAAACTATCAGCCCCAGCATTTT.

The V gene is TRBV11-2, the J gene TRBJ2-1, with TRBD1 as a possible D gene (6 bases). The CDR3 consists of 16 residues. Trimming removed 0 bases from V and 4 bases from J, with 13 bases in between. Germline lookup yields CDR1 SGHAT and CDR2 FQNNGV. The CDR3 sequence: CASSLDQGRPYNEQFF. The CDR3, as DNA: TGTGCCAGCAGCTTAGATCAGGGGCGGCCTTACAATGAGCAGTTCTTC. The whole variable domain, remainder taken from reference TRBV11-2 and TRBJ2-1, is EAGVAQSPRYKIIEKRQSVAFWCNPISGHATLYWYQQILGQGPKLLIQFQNNGVVDDSQLPKDRFSAERLKGVDSTLKIQPAKLEDSAVYLCASSLDQGRPYNEQFFGPGTRLTVL.

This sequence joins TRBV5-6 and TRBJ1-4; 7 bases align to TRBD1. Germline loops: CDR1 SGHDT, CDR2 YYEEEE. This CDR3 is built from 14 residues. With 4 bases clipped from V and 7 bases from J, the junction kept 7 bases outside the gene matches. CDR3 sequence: CASSLTGFGEKLFF. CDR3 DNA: TGTGCCAGCAGCCTGACAGGGTTTGGTGAAAAACTGTTTTTT. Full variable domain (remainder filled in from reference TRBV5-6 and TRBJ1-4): DAGVTQSPTHLIKTRGQQVTLRCSPKSGHDTVSWYQQALGQGPQFIFQYYEEEERQRGNFPDRFSGHQFPNYSSELNVNALLLGDSALYLCASSLTGFGEKLFFGSGTQLSVL.

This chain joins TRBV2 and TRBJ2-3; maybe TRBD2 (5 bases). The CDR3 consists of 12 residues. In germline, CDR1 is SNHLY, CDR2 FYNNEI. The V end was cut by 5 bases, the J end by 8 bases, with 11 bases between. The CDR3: CASSIVGVTQYF. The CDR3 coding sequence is TGTGCCAGCAGTATAGTCGGGGTTACGCAGTATTTT.

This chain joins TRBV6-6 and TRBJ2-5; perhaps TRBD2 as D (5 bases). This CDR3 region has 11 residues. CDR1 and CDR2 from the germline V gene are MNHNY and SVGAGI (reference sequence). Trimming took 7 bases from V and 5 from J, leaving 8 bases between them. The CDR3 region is CASTGGETQYF. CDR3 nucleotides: TGTGCCAGCACGGGCGGGGAGACCCAGTACTTC.

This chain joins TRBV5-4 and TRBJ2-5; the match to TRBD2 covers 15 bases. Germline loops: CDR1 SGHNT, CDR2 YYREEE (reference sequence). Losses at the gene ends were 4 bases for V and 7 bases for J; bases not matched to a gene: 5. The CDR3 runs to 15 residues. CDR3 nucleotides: TGTGCCAGCAGCGGGGGACTAGCGGGAGGAGGGACCCAGTACTTC. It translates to CASSGGLAGGGTQYF.

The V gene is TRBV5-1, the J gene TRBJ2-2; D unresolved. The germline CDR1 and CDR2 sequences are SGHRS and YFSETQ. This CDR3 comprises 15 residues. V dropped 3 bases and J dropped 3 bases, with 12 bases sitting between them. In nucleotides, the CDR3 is TGCGCCAGCAGCTCGTCCTCCTCGGACACCGGGGAGCTGTTTTTT. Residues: CASSSSSSDTGELFF.

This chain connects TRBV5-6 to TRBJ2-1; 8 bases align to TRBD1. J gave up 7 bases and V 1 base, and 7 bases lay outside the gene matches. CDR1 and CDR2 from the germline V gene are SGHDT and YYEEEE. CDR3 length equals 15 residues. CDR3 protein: CASSLLRQGRNEQFF. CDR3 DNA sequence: TGTGCCAGCAGCTTGTTGAGACAGGGGAGAAATGAGCAGTTCTTC.

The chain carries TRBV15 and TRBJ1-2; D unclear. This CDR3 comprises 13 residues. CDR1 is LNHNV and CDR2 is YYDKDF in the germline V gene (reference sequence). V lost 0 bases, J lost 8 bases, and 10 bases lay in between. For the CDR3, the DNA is TGTGCCACCAGCAGAGATCCCAGCGGGGGCTACACCTTC. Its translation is CATSRDPSGGYTF.

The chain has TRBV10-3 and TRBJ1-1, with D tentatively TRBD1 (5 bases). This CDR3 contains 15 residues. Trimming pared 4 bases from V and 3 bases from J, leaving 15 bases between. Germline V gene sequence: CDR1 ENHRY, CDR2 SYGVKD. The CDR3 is CAISAVGGKDTEAFF. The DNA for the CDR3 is TGTGCCATCAGTGCAGTCGGGGGAAAAGACACTGAAGCTTTCTTT.